This TCR beta chain was captured in a study of T cell responses to AZD1222 COVID-19 vaccine. The assay was immunoSEQ multiplex PCR, and TCRdb's table has in-frame clones only and misses some. The table includes about 150,000 clones, approximately 91% detected once. This clone was detected only once. The antigen remains undetermined. Study outcomes and limitations: Two AZD1222 doses significantly raised spike-specific TCR breadth and depth over controls.

The CDR3 consists of 15 residues. V gave up 0 bases and J gave up 7 bases; unmatched junction bases: 5. The germline V gene has CDR1 SGHDT and CDR2 YYEEEE. The sequences come from peripheral blood, collected 28 days after the second AZD1222 dose. The V call is TRBV5-6, the J call TRBJ2-2; TRBD2 aligns across 8 bases. The sequence was collected from an adult who received the AZD1222 COVID-19 vaccine. CDR3 nucleotide sequence: TGTGCCAGCAGCTTGGCAAGCGGGAGTATCGGGGAGCTGTTTTTT. It codes for CASSLASGSIGELFF.